This T cell receptor beta chain appears in the sequencing data of a study of T-cell reconstitution after alpha-beta-depleted transplantation in children. Study-level results: Expanded clones from the graft, numbering several hundred, reportedly supplied alpha-beta T cells about two months after transplant. There were some patients whose high TCRbeta diversity at day 60 came from surviving recipient T cells and thymic progenitors. It was newly produced T cells that mostly accounted for T-cell counts and diversity one year after transplant.

This CDR3 comprises 11 residues. CDR1 and CDR2 from the germline V gene are MNHEY and SMNVEV (reference sequence). V was clipped by 11 bases and J by 3 bases, with 11 bases between them. Preparation of the TCRbeta library used unique molecular identifiers. TCRdb redid the calling of the PCR reads with MiXCR, one entry per CDR3 protein. The sample lists about 600,000 distinct CDR3 sequences, 23% occurring once. Comments on this clonotype: Its antigen is as yet unknown.

The sequences come from PBMCs, mostly from graft donor cells, collected 360 days after TCRalphabeta/CD19-depleted stem cell transplant. The source of this sequence is a boy in the first two years of life who had a stem cell transplant for acute myeloid leukemia, so the T cells may come from the graft donor. The chain is built from TRBV27 and TRBJ2-7; D remains unclear. CDR3 protein: CAVGIGYEQYF. The CDR3 DNA follows: TGTGCCGTGGGGATCGGCTACGAGCAGTACTTC.